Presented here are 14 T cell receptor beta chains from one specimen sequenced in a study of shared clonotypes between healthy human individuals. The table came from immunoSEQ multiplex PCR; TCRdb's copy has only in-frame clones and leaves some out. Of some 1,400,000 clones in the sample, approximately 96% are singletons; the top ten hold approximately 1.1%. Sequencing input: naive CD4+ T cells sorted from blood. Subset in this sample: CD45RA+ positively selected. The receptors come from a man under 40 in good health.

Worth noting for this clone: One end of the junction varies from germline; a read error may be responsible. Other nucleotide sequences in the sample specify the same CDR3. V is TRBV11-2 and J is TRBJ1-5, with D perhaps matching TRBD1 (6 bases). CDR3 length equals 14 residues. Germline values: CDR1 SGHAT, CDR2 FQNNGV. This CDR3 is CASSYRVGNQPQHF. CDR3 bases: TGTGCCAGCAGTTACAGGGTAGGCAATCAACCCCAGCATTTT.

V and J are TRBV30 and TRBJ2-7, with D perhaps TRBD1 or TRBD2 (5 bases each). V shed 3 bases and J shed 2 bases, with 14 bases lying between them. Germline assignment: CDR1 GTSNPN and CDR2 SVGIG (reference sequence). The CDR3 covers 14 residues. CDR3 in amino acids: CAWRPGPNTYEQYF. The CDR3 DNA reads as TGTGCCTGGAGGCCGGGACCGAACACCTACGAGCAGTACTTC.

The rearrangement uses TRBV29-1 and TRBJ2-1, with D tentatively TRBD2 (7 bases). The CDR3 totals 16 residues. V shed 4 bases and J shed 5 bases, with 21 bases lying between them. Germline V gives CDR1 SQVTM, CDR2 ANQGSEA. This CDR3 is CSVGGTTRGVHNEQFF. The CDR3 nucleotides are TGCAGCGTTGGGGGGACTACCAGGGGAGTCCACAATGAGCAGTTCTTC.

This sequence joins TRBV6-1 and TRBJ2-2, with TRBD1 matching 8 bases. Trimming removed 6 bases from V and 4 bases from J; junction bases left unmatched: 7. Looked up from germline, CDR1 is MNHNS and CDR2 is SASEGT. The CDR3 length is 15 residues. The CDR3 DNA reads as TGTGCCAGCAGCTACCGGACAGGGAGCACCGGGGAGCTGTTTTTT. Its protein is CASSYRTGSTGELFF.

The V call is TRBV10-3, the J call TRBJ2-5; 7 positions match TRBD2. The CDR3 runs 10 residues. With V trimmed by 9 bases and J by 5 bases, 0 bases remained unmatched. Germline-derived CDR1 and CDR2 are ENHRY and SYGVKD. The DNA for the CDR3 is TGTGCCATGGGAGGGGAGACCCAGTACTTC. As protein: CAMGGETQYF.

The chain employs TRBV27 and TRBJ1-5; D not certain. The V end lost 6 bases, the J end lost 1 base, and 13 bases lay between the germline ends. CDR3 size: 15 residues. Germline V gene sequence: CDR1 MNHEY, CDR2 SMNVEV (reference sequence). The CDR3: CASRRGLVSNQPQHF. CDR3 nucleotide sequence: TGTGCCAGCAGGCGAGGGCTTGTAAGCAATCAGCCCCAGCATTTT.

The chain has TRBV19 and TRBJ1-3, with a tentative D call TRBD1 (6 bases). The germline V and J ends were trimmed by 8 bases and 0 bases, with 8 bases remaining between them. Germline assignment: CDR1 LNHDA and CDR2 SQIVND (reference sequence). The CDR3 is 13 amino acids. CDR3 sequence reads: CASRTASGNTIYF. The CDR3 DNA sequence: TGTGCCAGTCGGACAGCCTCTGGAAACACCATATATTTT.

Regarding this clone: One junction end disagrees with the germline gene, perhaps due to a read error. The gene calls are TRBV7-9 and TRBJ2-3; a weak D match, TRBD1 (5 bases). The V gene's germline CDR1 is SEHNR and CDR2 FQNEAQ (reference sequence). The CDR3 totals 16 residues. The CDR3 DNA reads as TGTGACAGCAGACCAAAGGGATACAGGATCACAGATACGCAGTATTTT. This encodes CDSRPKGYRITDTQYF.

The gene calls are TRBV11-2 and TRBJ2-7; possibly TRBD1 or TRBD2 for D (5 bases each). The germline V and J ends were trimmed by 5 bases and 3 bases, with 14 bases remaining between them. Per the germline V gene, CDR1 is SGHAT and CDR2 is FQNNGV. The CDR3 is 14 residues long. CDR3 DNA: TGTGCCAGCAGCGACCGGGACGGGATCTACGAGCAGTACTTC. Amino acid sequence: CASSDRDGIYEQYF.

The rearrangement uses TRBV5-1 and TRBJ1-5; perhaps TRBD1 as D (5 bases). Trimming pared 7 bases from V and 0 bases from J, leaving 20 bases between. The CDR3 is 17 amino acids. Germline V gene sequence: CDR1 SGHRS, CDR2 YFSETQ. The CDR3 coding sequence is TGCGCCAGCCGTTCGTGGGACCTACGATTTAGCAATCAGCCCCAGCATTTT. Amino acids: CASRSWDLRFSNQPQHF. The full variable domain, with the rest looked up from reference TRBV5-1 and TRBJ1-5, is KAGVTQTPRYLIKTRGQQVTLSCSPISGHRSVSWYQQTPGQGLQFLFEYFSETQRNKGNFPGRFSGRQFSNSRSEMNVSTLELGDSALYLCASRSWDLRFSNQPQHFGDGTRLSIL.

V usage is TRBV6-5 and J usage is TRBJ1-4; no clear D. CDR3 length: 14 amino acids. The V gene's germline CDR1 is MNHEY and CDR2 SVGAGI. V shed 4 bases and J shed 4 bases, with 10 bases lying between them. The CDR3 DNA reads TGTGCCAGCAGTTTGCGACACAGTAATGAAAAACTGTTTTTT. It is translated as CASSLRHSNEKLFF.

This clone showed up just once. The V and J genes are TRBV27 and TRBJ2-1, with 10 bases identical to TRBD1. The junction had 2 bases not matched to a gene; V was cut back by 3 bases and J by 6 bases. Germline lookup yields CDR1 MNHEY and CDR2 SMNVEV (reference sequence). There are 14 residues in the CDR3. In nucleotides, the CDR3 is TGTGCCAGCAGTTTCAGGGACAGGGGCAATGAGCAGTTCTTC. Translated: CASSFRDRGNEQFF.

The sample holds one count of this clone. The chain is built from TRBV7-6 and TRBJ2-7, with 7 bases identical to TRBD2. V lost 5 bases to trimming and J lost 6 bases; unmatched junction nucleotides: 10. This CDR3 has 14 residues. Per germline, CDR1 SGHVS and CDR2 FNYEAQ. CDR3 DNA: TGTGCCAGCAGCCCGGGACGTACTAGCGCCGAGCAGTACTTC. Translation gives CASSPGRTSAEQYF. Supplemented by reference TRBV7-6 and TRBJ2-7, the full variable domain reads GAGVSQSPRYKVTKRGQDVALRCDPISGHVSLYWYRQALGQGPEFLTYFNYEAQQDKSGLPNDRFSAERPEGSISTLTIQRTEQRDSAMYRCASSPGRTSAEQYFGPGTRLTVT.

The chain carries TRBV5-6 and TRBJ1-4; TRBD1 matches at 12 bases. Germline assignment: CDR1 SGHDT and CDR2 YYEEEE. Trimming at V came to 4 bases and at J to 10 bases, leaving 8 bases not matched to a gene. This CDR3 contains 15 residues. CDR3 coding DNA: TGTGCCAGCAGCCCTAGGGACAGGGGGCATGGAAAACTGTTTTTT. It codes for CASSPRDRGHGKLFF. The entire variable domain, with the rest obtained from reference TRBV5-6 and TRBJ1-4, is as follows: DAGVTQSPTHLIKTRGQQVTLRCSPKSGHDTVSWYQQALGQGPQFIFQYYEEEERQRGNFPDRFSGHQFPNYSSELNVNALLLGDSALYLCASSPRDRGHGKLFFGSGTQLSVL.